This TCR beta chain was recorded in a study of blood T cell repertoires in COVID-19. In the study overall: Spain, Italy and the United States supplied samples that represented acute and convalescent COVID-19. T cells, B-cell-depleted T cells, or PBMCs provided the cDNA or gDNA that served as material.

Trimming left V 8 bases short and J 8 bases short, with 18 bases between. This CDR3 contains 13 residues. Data came from immunoSEQ multiplex PCR; TCRdb stores just in-frame clones and leaves some out. The table records around 150,000 clones, approximately 84% of them present only once. The V call is TRBV12-3 or TRBV12-4, the J call TRBJ1-1, with TRBD1 as a possible D gene (6 bases). The sequence derives from a man aged 65 to 85 with acute or convalescent COVID-19. The source material was peripheral blood. CDR3 nucleotides: TGTGCCAGCGACGTAGTGGGGCAGGGGGAAGCTTTCTTT. Encoded protein: CASDVVGQGEAFF.